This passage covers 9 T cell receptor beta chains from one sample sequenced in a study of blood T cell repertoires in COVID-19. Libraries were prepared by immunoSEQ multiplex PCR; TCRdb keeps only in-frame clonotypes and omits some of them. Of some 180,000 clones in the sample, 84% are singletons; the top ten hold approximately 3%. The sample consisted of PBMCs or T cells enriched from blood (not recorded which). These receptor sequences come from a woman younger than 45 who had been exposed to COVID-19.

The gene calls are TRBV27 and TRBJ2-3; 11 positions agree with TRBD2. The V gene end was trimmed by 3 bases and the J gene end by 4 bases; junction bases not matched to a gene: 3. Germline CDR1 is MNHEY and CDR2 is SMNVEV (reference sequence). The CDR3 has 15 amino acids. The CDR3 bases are TGTGCCAGCAGTTTCATTAGCGGGGGGGCAGATACGCAGTATTTT. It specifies CASSFISGGADTQYF.

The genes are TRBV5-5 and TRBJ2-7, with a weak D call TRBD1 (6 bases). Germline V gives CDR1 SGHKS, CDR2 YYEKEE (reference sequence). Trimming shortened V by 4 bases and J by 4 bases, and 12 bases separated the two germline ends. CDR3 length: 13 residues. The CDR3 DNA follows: TGTGCCAGCAGCCGGACAGTCTTTTACGAGCAGTACTTC. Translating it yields CASSRTVFYEQYF.

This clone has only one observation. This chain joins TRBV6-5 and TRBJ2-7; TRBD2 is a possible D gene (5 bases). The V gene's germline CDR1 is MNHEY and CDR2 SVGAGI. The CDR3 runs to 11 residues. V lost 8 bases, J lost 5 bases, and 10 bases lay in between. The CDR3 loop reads CASGTRDEQYF. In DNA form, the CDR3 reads TGTGCCAGCGGAACGAGGGACGAGCAGTACTTC.

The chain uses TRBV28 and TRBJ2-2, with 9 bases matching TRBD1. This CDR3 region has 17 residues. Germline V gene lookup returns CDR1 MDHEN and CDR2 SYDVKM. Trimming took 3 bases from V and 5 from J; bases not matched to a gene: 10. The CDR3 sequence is CASSFRHRGPGTGELFF. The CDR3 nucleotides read TGTGCCAGCAGTTTCCGCCACAGGGGGCCGGGGACCGGGGAGCTGTTTTTT.

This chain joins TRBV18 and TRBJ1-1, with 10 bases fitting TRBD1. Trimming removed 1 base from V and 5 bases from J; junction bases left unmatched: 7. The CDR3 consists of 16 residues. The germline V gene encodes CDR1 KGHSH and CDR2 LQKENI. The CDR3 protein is CASSPQLSDRGTEAFF. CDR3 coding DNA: TGTGCCAGCTCACCACAGTTATCGGACAGGGGGACTGAAGCTTTCTTT.

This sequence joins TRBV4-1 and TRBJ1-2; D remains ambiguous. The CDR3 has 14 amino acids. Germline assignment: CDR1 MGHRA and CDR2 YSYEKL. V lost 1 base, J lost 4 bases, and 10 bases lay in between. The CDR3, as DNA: TGCGCCAGCAGCCAAGTCCCAGGCTCCTATGGCTACACCTTC. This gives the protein CASSQVPGSYGYTF.

The CDR3 here is CAWSRGPDQPQHF. DNA for the CDR3: TGTGCCTGGAGTAGAGGTCCCGATCAGCCCCAGCATTTT. The chain carries TRBV30 and TRBJ1-5; D not resolved. The CDR3 runs 13 residues. Trimming took 2 bases from V and 5 from J, leaving 10 bases between them. Per germline, CDR1 GTSNPN and CDR2 SVGIG (reference sequence). Looking up the rest from reference TRBV30 and TRBJ1-5 gives the full variable domain: SQTIHQWPATLVQPVGSPLSLECTVEGTSNPNLYWYRQAAGRGLQLLFYSVGIGQISSEVPQNLSASRPQDRQFILSSKKLLLSDSGFYLCAWSRGPDQPQHFGDGTRLSIL.

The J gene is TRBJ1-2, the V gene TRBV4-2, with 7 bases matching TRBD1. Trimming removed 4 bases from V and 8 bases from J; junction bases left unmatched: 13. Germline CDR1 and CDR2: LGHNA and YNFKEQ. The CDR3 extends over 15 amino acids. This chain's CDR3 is CASSPPPATGNGYTF. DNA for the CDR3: TGTGCCAGCAGCCCTCCCCCCGCGACAGGGAACGGCTACACCTTC.

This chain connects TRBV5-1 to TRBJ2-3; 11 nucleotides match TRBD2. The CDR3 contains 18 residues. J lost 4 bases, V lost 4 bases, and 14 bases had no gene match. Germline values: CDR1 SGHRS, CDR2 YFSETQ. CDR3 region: CASSPLPTSGVRADTQYF. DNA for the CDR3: TGCGCCAGCAGCCCGCTCCCGACTAGCGGGGTAAGGGCAGATACGCAGTATTTT.